This is a list of T cell receptor beta chains from one sample in a study of graft-versus-host responses after intestinal transplantation. Using immunoSEQ multiplex PCR, the repertoire was profiled, and TCRdb retains in-frame clones only, with some absent. The table records roughly 45,000 clones, approximately 94% of them present only once. Sample: PBMCs, taken approximately 340 days after intestinal transplant. The receptors shown here come from a human patient who received an intestinal transplant, so some T cells may come from the graft donor. Each CDR3 is given with its conserved first and last residue. D genes are given only for firm matches. Clone size is not always given. Where it is, it says once, few, many or a class for expanded clones.

d_gene: -; abundance: -; j_gene: TRBJ2-7; len: 12; v_gene: TRBV6-1; CDR3aa: CASTARSYEQYF; CDR3nt: TGTGCCAGCACGGCCCGCTCCTACGAGCAGTACTTC
d_gene: -; abundance: -; j_gene: TRBJ1-3; len: 15; v_gene: TRBV2; CDR3aa: CASSVSKNSGNTIYF; CDR3nt: TGTGCCAGCAGCGTATCTAAAAACTCTGGAAACACCATATATTTT
d_gene: TRBD1; abundance: -; j_gene: TRBJ1-2; len: 12; v_gene: TRBV29-1; CDR3aa: CSARQGNYGYTF; CDR3nt: TGCAGCGCCCGACAGGGTAACTATGGCTACACCTTC
d_gene: -; abundance: once; j_gene: TRBJ2-1; len: 15; v_gene: TRBV7-9; CDR3aa: CASSPGPENYNEQFF; CDR3nt: TGTGCCAGCAGCCCAGGCCCAGAAAACTACAATGAGCAGTTCTTC
d_gene: TRBD1; abundance: -; j_gene: TRBJ1-2; len: 15; v_gene: TRBV6-5; CDR3aa: CASSRGKQGSYGYTF; CDR3nt: TGTGCCAGCAGTAGGGGAAAACAGGGGAGCTATGGCTACACCTTC
d_gene: -; abundance: few; j_gene: TRBJ1-2; len: 14; v_gene: TRBV5-1; CDR3aa: CASSLYRVNYGYTF; CDR3nt: TGCGCCAGCAGCTTGTACAGGGTGAACTATGGCTACACCTTC
d_gene: -; abundance: -; j_gene: TRBJ2-5; len: 11; v_gene: TRBV11-3; CDR3aa: CASSSGETQYF; CDR3nt: TGTGCCAGCAGCTCGGGGGAGACCCAGTACTTC
d_gene: TRBD1; abundance: -; j_gene: TRBJ2-7; len: 14; v_gene: TRBV27; CDR3aa: CASSFLGQTYEQYF; CDR3nt: TGTGCCAGCAGTTTTCTGGGACAGACCTACGAGCAGTACTTC
d_gene: TRBD2; abundance: -; j_gene: TRBJ2-7; len: 13; v_gene: TRBV29-1; CDR3aa: CSVEGLAGLEQYF; CDR3nt: TGCAGCGTTGAGGGACTAGCGGGGCTCGAGCAGTACTTC
d_gene: -; abundance: -; j_gene: TRBJ2-4; len: 16; v_gene: TRBV4-1; CDR3aa: CASSQEPSTSKNIQYF; CDR3nt: TGCGCCAGCAGCCAAGAGCCTAGCACGAGCAAAAACATTCAGTACTTC
d_gene: -; abundance: -; j_gene: TRBJ2-5; len: 13; v_gene: TRBV5-1; CDR3aa: CASSLRLGETQYF; CDR3nt: TGCGCCAGCAGCTTGCGTCTAGGGGAGACCCAGTACTTC
d_gene: -; abundance: -; j_gene: TRBJ2-5; len: 13; v_gene: TRBV6-6; CDR3aa: CASSWVEEETQYF; CDR3nt: TGTGCCAGCAGTTGGGTGGAGGAGGAGACCCAGTACTTC
d_gene: -; abundance: -; j_gene: TRBJ2-7; len: 13; v_gene: TRBV14; CDR3aa: CASSRGLPYEQYF; CDR3nt: TGTGCCAGCAGCCGAGGATTACCCTACGAGCAGTACTTC
d_gene: -; abundance: -; j_gene: TRBJ1-5; len: 16; v_gene: TRBV28; CDR3aa: CASFPDILVIGQPQHF; CDR3nt: TGTGCCAGCTTCCCGGACATCTTGGTCATAGGTCAGCCCCAGCATTTT
d_gene: TRBD1; abundance: -; j_gene: TRBJ2-7; len: 15; v_gene: TRBV6-5; CDR3aa: CASSRSSTGHYEQYF; CDR3nt: TGTGCCAGCAGTCGATCCTCGACAGGGCACTACGAGCAGTACTTC
d_gene: -; abundance: -; j_gene: TRBJ2-1; len: 13; v_gene: TRBV19; CDR3aa: CASRSGPYNEQFF; CDR3nt: TGTGCCAGTAGGAGCGGGCCCTACAATGAGCAGTTCTTC
d_gene: -; abundance: -; j_gene: TRBJ2-7; len: 16; v_gene: TRBV7-6; CDR3aa: CASSLAPDTYSYEQYF; CDR3nt: TGTGCCAGCAGCTTAGCGCCGGACACGTACTCCTACGAGCAGTACTTC
d_gene: -; abundance: -; j_gene: TRBJ1-2; len: 13; v_gene: TRBV2; CDR3aa: CASFGRGNYGYTF; CDR3nt: TGTGCCAGCTTTGGGAGGGGGAACTATGGCTACACCTTC
d_gene: TRBD1; abundance: -; j_gene: TRBJ2-5; len: 13; v_gene: TRBV30; CDR3aa: CAWTYRGQETQYF; CDR3nt: TGTGCCTGGACTTACAGGGGGCAAGAGACCCAGTACTTC
d_gene: TRBD1; abundance: -; j_gene: TRBJ1-1; len: 12; v_gene: TRBV6-1; CDR3aa: CASSVTGREAFF; CDR3nt: TGTGCCAGCAGTGTGACAGGGCGGGAAGCTTTCTTT
d_gene: TRBD2; abundance: -; j_gene: TRBJ2-5; len: 16; v_gene: TRBV10-3; CDR3aa: CAISPSGGTYQETQYF; CDR3nt: TGTGCCATCAGTCCTAGCGGGGGGACCTACCAAGAGACCCAGTACTTC
d_gene: TRBD2; abundance: -; j_gene: TRBJ2-3; len: 15; v_gene: TRBV6-1; CDR3aa: CASSGLAGGPDTQYF; CDR3nt: TGTGCCAGCAGTGGACTAGCGGGAGGGCCAGATACGCAGTATTTT
d_gene: -; abundance: -; j_gene: TRBJ1-6; len: 17; v_gene: TRBV6-1; CDR3aa: CASSELRGSNYNSPLHF; CDR3nt: TGTGCCAGCAGTGAATTGAGGGGCAGCAACTATAATTCACCCCTCCACTTT
d_gene: -; abundance: -; j_gene: TRBJ2-5; len: 16; v_gene: TRBV5-1; CDR3aa: CASSLEGGEGEETQYF; CDR3nt: TGCGCCAGCAGCTTGGAAGGGGGGGAGGGGGAAGAGACCCAGTACTTC
d_gene: -; abundance: -; j_gene: TRBJ2-7; len: 14; v_gene: TRBV19; CDR3aa: CATRPGRDSYEQYF; CDR3nt: TGTGCTACCAGACCCGGACGGGATTCCTACGAGCAGTACTTC
d_gene: TRBD1; abundance: once; j_gene: TRBJ2-5; len: 16; v_gene: TRBV29-1; CDR3aa: CSVEDRALQGSETQYF; CDR3nt: TGCAGCGTTGAAGATCGGGCATTACAGGGGTCGGAGACCCAGTACTTC
d_gene: -; abundance: -; j_gene: TRBJ1-1; len: 16; v_gene: TRBV27; CDR3aa: CASSLSDEGGKTEAFF; CDR3nt: TGTGCCAGCAGTTTATCGGACGAGGGGGGCAAAACTGAAGCTTTCTTT
d_gene: -; abundance: -; j_gene: TRBJ2-3; len: 13; v_gene: TRBV7-6; CDR3aa: CASSLAKRNTQYF; CDR3nt: TGTGCCAGCAGCTTAGCTAAGCGGAATACGCAGTATTTT
d_gene: TRBD1; abundance: few; j_gene: TRBJ1-1; len: 13; v_gene: TRBV19; CDR3aa: CASRQGRNTEAFF; CDR3nt: TGTGCCAGTAGACAGGGGAGGAACACTGAAGCTTTCTTT
d_gene: -; abundance: -; j_gene: TRBJ2-4; len: 17; v_gene: TRBV18; CDR3aa: CASSPIGEIGAKNIQYF; CDR3nt: TGTGCCAGCTCACCGATAGGGGAGATAGGAGCCAAAAACATTCAGTACTTC
d_gene: -; abundance: -; j_gene: TRBJ1-2; len: 16; v_gene: TRBV27; CDR3aa: CASWGQIQDGNYGYTF; CDR3nt: TGTGCCAGCTGGGGGCAGATACAGGACGGAAACTATGGCTACACCTTC
d_gene: TRBD1; abundance: -; j_gene: TRBJ2-6; len: 17; v_gene: TRBV6-1; CDR3aa: CASSEGQGFSGANVLTF; CDR3nt: TGTGCCAGCAGTGAAGGACAGGGATTTTCCGGGGCCAACGTCCTGACTTTC
d_gene: -; abundance: -; j_gene: TRBJ1-2; len: 10; v_gene: TRBV5-3; CDR3aa: CARSFRAHTF; CDR3nt: TGTGCCAGAAGCTTCAGGGCTCACACCTTC
d_gene: TRBD1; abundance: -; j_gene: TRBJ2-5; len: 15; v_gene: TRBV7-9; CDR3aa: CASSPGTGGGETQYF; CDR3nt: TGTGCCAGCAGCCCGGGGACAGGGGGCGGAGAGACCCAGTACTTC
d_gene: -; abundance: -; j_gene: TRBJ1-6; len: 13; v_gene: TRBV11-2; CDR3aa: CASSLGGTSPLHF; CDR3nt: TGTGCCAGCAGCTTAGGAGGGACTTCACCCCTCCACTTT
d_gene: TRBD1; abundance: -; j_gene: TRBJ2-7; len: 14; v_gene: TRBV5-6; CDR3aa: CASREQGDSYEQYF; CDR3nt: TGTGCCAGCAGGGAACAGGGGGACTCCTACGAGCAGTACTTC
d_gene: -; abundance: -; j_gene: TRBJ1-5; len: 14; v_gene: TRBV6-1; CDR3aa: CASSGQMGNQPQHF; CDR3nt: TGTGCCAGCAGTGGACAGATGGGAAATCAGCCCCAGCATTTT
d_gene: TRBD2; abundance: -; j_gene: TRBJ2-1; len: 13; v_gene: TRBV5-1; CDR3aa: CASRLAGGNEQFF; CDR3nt: TGCGCCAGCAGACTAGCGGGAGGCAATGAGCAGTTCTTC
d_gene: TRBD1; abundance: once; j_gene: TRBJ1-4; len: 15; v_gene: TRBV6-5; CDR3aa: CASRPGTALNEKLFF; CDR3nt: TGTGCCAGCAGGCCCGGGACAGCCCTAAATGAAAAACTGTTTTTT
d_gene: -; abundance: -; j_gene: TRBJ1-2; len: 13; v_gene: TRBV5-6; CDR3aa: CASSLEGSYGYTF; CDR3nt: TGTGCCAGCAGCTTGGAGGGTTCGTATGGCTACACCTTC
d_gene: -; abundance: -; j_gene: TRBJ1-5; len: 14; v_gene: TRBV29-1; CDR3aa: CSVGGAKANQPQHF; CDR3nt: TGCAGCGTTGGGGGGGCCAAGGCCAATCAGCCCCAGCATTTT
d_gene: TRBD1; abundance: -; j_gene: TRBJ1-5; len: 15; v_gene: TRBV6-1; CDR3aa: CASSLSGQGDQPQHF; CDR3nt: TGTGCCAGCAGTCTTTCAGGACAGGGAGATCAGCCCCAGCATTTT